Following are 24 T cell receptor beta chains from one sample sequenced in a study of blood T cell repertoires in COVID-19. Profiled with immunoSEQ multiplex PCR; TCRdb holds only in-frame clones, not every one. The table shows around 220,000 clones, with 84% occurring only once. The sequenced sample consisted of PBMCs or T cells enriched from blood (not recorded which). The origin of the receptors is a woman in her thirties or forties who had recovered from COVID-19.

This clone appeared once. The chain is built from TRBV4-1 and TRBJ2-2; TRBD2 is a possible D gene (6 bases). Trimming took 1 base from V and 6 from J, leaving 12 bases between them. CDR3 size: 15 residues. Germline CDR1 reads MGHRA; CDR2 reads YSYEKL. CDR3 coding DNA: TGCGCCAGCAGCCAAGGCCAGGCGGGACCCGGGGAGCTGTTTTTT. Translating it yields CASSQGQAGPGELFF.

This clone was counted between two and nine times. The genes are TRBV27 and TRBJ2-7, with TRBD2 as a possible D gene (6 bases). This CDR3 is built from 14 residues. CDR1 is MNHEY, CDR2 SMNVEV, per germline (reference sequence). V lost 2 bases and J 4 bases, leaving 12 bases between the germline ends. This chain's CDR3 is CASSLAGSGYEQYF. CDR3 sequence (DNA): TGTGCCAGCAGTTTAGCGGGATCTGGTTACGAGCAGTACTTC.

The chain employs TRBV5-4 and TRBJ2-1; TRBD1 matches at 7 bases. J was trimmed by 4 bases and V by 4 bases; bases with no gene match: 11. CDR1 is SGHNT, CDR2 YYREEE, per germline (reference sequence). This CDR3 contains 16 residues. Here the CDR3 DNA reads TGTGCCAGCAGCGCCGGGGACAGTAGGACATACAATGAGCAGTTCTTC. Its translation is CASSAGDSRTYNEQFF.

The chain is built from TRBV5-8 and TRBJ1-5; D gene uncertain. Trimming took 1 base from V and 3 from J, leaving 11 bases between them. The CDR3 loop spans 15 amino acids. Germline V gene lookup returns CDR1 SGHTS and CDR2 YDEGEE. The CDR3 sequence: CASSLFSGNNQPQHF. CDR3 in DNA: TGTGCCAGCAGCTTGTTTTCCGGGAACAATCAGCCCCAGCATTTT.

The V call is TRBV11-3, the J call TRBJ1-4, with TRBD1 matching over 8 bases. The CDR3 loop spans 15 amino acids. Germline V lookup: CDR1 SGHNT, CDR2 YENEEA. V lost 5 bases and J lost 7; bases outside the gene matches: 9. CDR3 sequence: CASSTRTGTGEKLFF. The CDR3 nucleotides read TGTGCCAGCAGCACGAGGACAGGGACGGGTGAAAAACTGTTTTTT. Looking up the rest from reference TRBV11-3 and TRBJ1-4 gives the full variable domain: EAGVVQSPRYKIIEKKQPVAFWCNPISGHNTLYWYLQNLGQGPELLIRYENEEAVDDSQLPKDRFSAERLKGVDSTLKIQPAELGDSAVYLCASSTRTGTGEKLFFGSGTQLSVL.

This clone occurred once. The chain is built from TRBV7-9 and TRBJ1-1; 8 bases match TRBD1. The V segment lost 5 bases and the J segment 4 bases; nucleotides outside the gene matches: 6. The germline CDR1 and CDR2 sequences are SEHNR and FQNEAQ (reference sequence). The CDR3 consists of 14 residues. In DNA, the CDR3 is TGTGCCAGCAGCATCAGGGGGCCTTTCACTGAAGCTTTCTTT. Its protein product is CASSIRGPFTEAFF. Full variable domain (missing parts from reference TRBV7-9 and TRBJ1-1): DTGVSQNPRHKITKRGQNVTFRCDPISEHNRLYWYRQTLGQGPEFLTYFQNEAQLEKSRLLSDRFSAERPKGSFSTLEIQRTEQGDSAMYLCASSIRGPFTEAFFGQGTRLTVV.

The chain links TRBV3-1 (or the pseudogene TRBV3-2) to TRBJ2-7; 7 bases line up with TRBD1. The CDR3 is 18 residues long. With 0 bases clipped from V and 6 bases from J, the junction kept 17 bases outside the gene matches. Per the germline V gene, CDR1 is LGHDT and CDR2 is YNNKEL (reference sequence). CDR3 bases: TGTGCCAGCAGCCAAGATTTTAGTAGGCACAGGGGTACGGGCGAGCAGTACGTC. Translating it yields CASSQDFSRHRGTGEQYV.

The chain employs TRBV27 and TRBJ2-1; 9 bases line up with TRBD1. The CDR3 runs to 13 residues. Germline CDR1 reads MNHEY; CDR2 reads SMNVEV (reference sequence). The V and J ends lost 10 bases and 6 bases, in that order; junction bases with no gene match: 7. CDR3 nucleotides: TGTGCCACCCGGGACAGGGTTTTCAATGAGCAGTTCTTC. Translating it yields CATRDRVFNEQFF.

This clone has just a few counts. The junction and the germline gene differ at one end; a read error may be behind it. The V and J genes are TRBV19 and TRBJ1-1, with TRBD1 matching 7 bases. This CDR3 is built from 15 residues. Looked up from germline, CDR1 is LNHDA and CDR2 is SQIVND (reference sequence). CDR3 amino acids: CASSIEAGGNAEAFF. CDR3 coding DNA: TGTGCCAGTAGTATAGAGGCAGGGGGGAACGCTGAAGCTTTCTTT.

The chain joins TRBV3-1 (or the pseudogene TRBV3-2) to TRBJ2-7; D remains unclear. There are 16 residues in the CDR3. The germline V gene has CDR1 LGHDT and CDR2 YNNKEL (reference sequence). Trimming left V 2 bases short and J 3 bases short, with 17 bases between. DNA of the CDR3: TGTGCCAGCAGCCAACAAACCCCCTCTGACATCTACGAGCAGTACTTC. Residues: CASSQQTPSDIYEQYF.

J is TRBJ2-2 and V is TRBV4-1, with 9 bases fitting TRBD2. Trimming took 4 bases from V and 0 from J; bases not matched to a gene: 0. The CDR3 has 15 residues. Germline V gene sequence: CDR1 MGHRA, CDR2 YSYEKL. The chain's CDR3 is CASSRLAANTGELFF. DNA of the CDR3: TGCGCCAGCAGCCGACTAGCGGCGAACACCGGGGAGCTGTTTTTT.

The chain employs TRBV9 and TRBJ2-1; TRBD1 aligns across 9 bases. Germline CDR1 reads SGDLS; CDR2 reads YYNGEE. The trim removed 3 bases at V and 2 bases at J, leaving 3 bases unmatched. The CDR3 runs to 15 residues. CDR3 bases: TGTGCCAGCAGCGAACAGGGGGCCGCCTACAATGAGCAGTTCTTC. This encodes CASSEQGAAYNEQFF.

This clone occurred once. V is TRBV7-2 and J is TRBJ2-1; a weak D match, TRBD1 (5 bases). This CDR3 region has 15 residues. The V gene's germline CDR1 is SGHTA and CDR2 FQGNSA. V was clipped by 3 bases and J by 5 bases, with 14 bases between them. CDR3 loop: CASSLAGPTDNEQFF. CDR3 nucleotides: TGTGCCAGCAGCTTGGCAGGGCCCACCGACAATGAGCAGTTCTTC.

This chain connects TRBV3-1 (or the pseudogene TRBV3-2) to TRBJ1-2; D is unresolved. The CDR3 spans 15 residues. Trimming took 2 bases from V and 4 from J, leaving 14 bases between them. Germline CDR1 is LGHDT and CDR2 is YNNKEL (reference sequence). CDR3 DNA sequence: TGTGCCAGCAGCCAAAAAGGGAGTTGCGGCTATGGCTACACCTTC. Translated: CASSQKGSCGYGYTF.

The gene calls are TRBV6-6 and TRBJ2-7, with 14 bases matching TRBD2. Germline CDR1 is MNHNY and CDR2 is SVGAGI (reference sequence). There are 15 residues in the CDR3. The V gene end was trimmed by 6 bases and the J gene end by 7 bases; junction bases not matched to a gene: 8. The DNA for the CDR3 is TGTGCCAGCAGCCCGGGACTAGCGGGAGTTGAAGAGCAGTACGTC. Amino acids: CASSPGLAGVEEQYV.

This sequence joins TRBV7-9 and TRBJ2-7, with TRBD2 identical over 9 bases. J gave up 8 bases and V 2 bases, and 13 bases lay outside the gene matches. The germline CDR1 and CDR2 sequences are SEHNR and FQNEAQ (reference sequence). The CDR3 extends over 16 amino acids. Written as DNA, the CDR3 is TGTGCCAGCAGCTTAACGCGACTAGCGGTCCCTGGTAAGCAGTACTTC. Its translation: CASSLTRLAVPGKQYF.

The CDR3 DNA sequence: TGTGCCAGTAGTATAGCCCGAGCGGGAGTGGGGTTCAATGAGCAGTTCTTC. This sequence encodes CASSIARAGVGFNEQFF. The rearrangement links TRBV19 to TRBJ2-1; 8 positions agree with TRBD2. The CDR3 extends over 17 amino acids. The germline V gene has CDR1 LNHDA and CDR2 SQIVND (reference sequence). The V and J ends lost 1 base and 6 bases, in that order; junction bases with no gene match: 11.

The CDR3 sequence: CASSSPTSGSFAGELFF. The CDR3 DNA reads as TGTGCCAGCAGTTCGCCGACTAGCGGGAGTTTCGCCGGGGAGCTGTTTTTT. The rearrangement uses TRBV28 and TRBJ2-2; 12 positions agree with TRBD2. V was pared by 4 bases and J by 6 bases, with 9 bases of the junction left unmatched. This CDR3 has 17 amino acids. Per germline, CDR1 MDHEN and CDR2 SYDVKM.

The chain recombines TRBV5-1 with TRBJ1-3, with D maybe TRBD1 (5 bases). Trimming stripped 1 base from V and 0 bases from J, with 11 bases between. This CDR3 comprises 16 residues. The germline V gene encodes CDR1 SGHRS and CDR2 YFSETQ. CDR3 bases: TGCGCCAGCAGCTTGCGTGCGGGGGTCTCTGGAAACACCATATATTTT. This codes for CASSLRAGVSGNTIYF.

V usage is TRBV27 and J usage is TRBJ2-7; TRBD1 is a possible D gene (5 bases). From germline, CDR1 is MNHEY and CDR2 SMNVEV (reference sequence). Trimming stripped 5 bases from V and 7 bases from J, with 15 bases between. CDR3 length: 13 amino acids. The CDR3 here is CASSKSGLGEQYF. DNA of the CDR3: TGTGCCAGCAGTAAGTCAGGGTTGGGGGAGCAGTACTTC.

The CDR3 sequence: CASSVELAVNNEQFF. The CDR3 DNA reads as TGTGCCAGCAGTGTCGAACTAGCGGTAAACAATGAGCAGTTCTTC. The chain combines TRBV2 with TRBJ2-1; TRBD2 agrees at 8 bases. The CDR3 consists of 15 residues. The junction had 7 bases not matched to a gene; V was cut back by 4 bases and J by 5 bases. The germline CDR1 and CDR2 sequences are SNHLY and FYNNEI.

This clone was counted once. The V gene is TRBV18, the J gene TRBJ1-5; no clear D. V lost 3 bases, J lost 0 bases, and 12 bases lay in between. Germline-derived CDR1 and CDR2 are KGHSH and LQKENI. The CDR3 runs 16 residues. The CDR3 sequence is CASSPWGDYSNQPQHF. CDR3 nucleotides: TGTGCCAGCTCACCGTGGGGAGATTATAGCAATCAGCCCCAGCATTTT.

V usage is TRBV10-2 and J usage is TRBJ2-1; D is unclear. This CDR3 has 12 residues. Germline V gene lookup returns CDR1 WSHSY and CDR2 SAAADI. The V end lost 2 bases, the J end lost 4 bases, and 3 bases lay between the germline ends. CDR3 DNA: TGCGCCAGCAGTGAGGAGTACAATGAGCAGTTCTTC. As protein: CASSEEYNEQFF.

The rearrangement joins TRBV24-1 to TRBJ2-1; 12 bases map to TRBD2. V was clipped by 4 bases and J by 8 bases; unmatched bases: 11. CDR3 length: 17 residues. Germline-derived CDR1 and CDR2 are KGHDR and SFDVKD. CDR3 in amino acids: CATSDRASGRAVDEQFF. CDR3 coding DNA: TGTGCCACCAGTGACCGGGCTAGCGGGAGGGCCGTAGATGAGCAGTTCTTC.